The table lists the clone carrying this T cell receptor (beta chain) with a few counts. Its matching antigen is unknown. TCRdb re-called the RT-PCR reads through MiXCR, storing one row per CDR3 protein. Among 2,100 or so distinct CDR3 sequences listed, roughly four fifths were seen once. The junction had 5 bases not matched to a gene; V was cut back by 1 base and J by 2 bases. This CDR3 is built from 16 residues. Germline V gene sequence: CDR1 SGHVS, CDR2 FNYEAQ. The sample is drawn from a study of yellow fever vaccine responses in identical twins. Study conclusions and caveats: Reportedly, the T cell response mounted by twins to vaccine seemed partly convergent, partly personalized.

The chain recombines TRBV7-6 with TRBJ2-5; the match to TRBD2 covers 9 bases. The receptor comes from a young woman who received the yellow fever vaccine. The sample here was T cells from blood (PBMCs), unsorted or a sorted subset (not recorded which), taken before or after yellow fever vaccination (not recorded which). CDR3 nucleotide sequence: TGTGCCAGCAGCTTAGTACTGGCGGGGGGGCAAGAGACCCAGTACTTC. Translating gives CASSLVLAGGQETQYF.